The 24 T cell receptor beta chains below come from one sample, sequenced in a study of cytomegalovirus exposure and HLA in healthy donors. PCR involved 60 Vbeta and 13 Jbeta primers. Profiled with immunoSEQ multiplex PCR; TCRdb holds only in-frame clones, not every one. The repertoire holds more than 110,000 clones, with less than 85% as singletons. What was sequenced was PBMCs. These receptors were taken from a man aged 35-49 years in good health and CMV-seropositive.

The rearrangement links TRBV28 to TRBJ1-1; maybe TRBD1 (6 bases). Trimming removed 6 bases at V and 8 bases at J, with 22 bases between. Germline loops: CDR1 MDHEN, CDR2 SYDVKM. This CDR3 is 15 amino acids long. The CDR3 region has the DNA TGTGCCAGCAGCCAGGGGAATCCAGGGCGCGCCGAAGCTTTCTTT. This gives the protein CASSQGNPGRAEAFF.

This chain uses TRBV12-5 with TRBJ2-7; TRBD1 matches at 9 bases. The CDR3 consists of 16 residues. Germline V gene data show CDR1 as LGHNT and CDR2 as FRNRAP. Trimming at V came to 2 bases and at J to 6 bases, leaving 11 bases not matched to a gene. CDR3 nucleotides: TGTGCTAGTGGTTTGCTCTCCGGACAGGGGACAGGCGAGCAGTACTTC. This gives the protein CASGLLSGQGTGEQYF.

V is TRBV6-1 and J is TRBJ2-7; 12 positions agree with TRBD2. CDR3 length: 15 residues. V lost 6 bases and J lost 1; bases outside the gene matches: 4. CDR1 is MNHNS and CDR2 is SASEGT in the germline V gene. CDR3 in DNA: TGTGCCAGCAGACCTGGACTAGCGGGGTCCTACGAGCAGTACTTC. It codes for CASRPGLAGSYEQYF.

The chain links TRBV4-1 to TRBJ1-2, with a tentative D call TRBD1 (5 bases). V lost 3 bases to trimming and J lost 10 bases, with 12 bases between them. CDR3 length: 12 residues. Germline CDR1 is MGHRA and CDR2 is YSYEKL. CDR3 bases: TGCGCCAGCAGCCAGGACATAATGCCCTACACCTTC. This gives the protein CASSQDIMPYTF.

This chain uses TRBV7-9 with TRBJ2-5, with no clear D. There are 12 residues in the CDR3. Germline lookup yields CDR1 SEHNR and CDR2 FQNEAQ (reference sequence). Trimming took off 6 bases at V and 5 bases at J, with 10 bases between the two ends. CDR3 region: CASSQLWETQYF. Written as DNA, the CDR3 is TGTGCCAGCAGTCAACTATGGGAGACCCAGTACTTC. Combining the CDR3 with reference TRBV7-9 and TRBJ2-5 gives the whole variable domain DTGVSQNPRHKITKRGQNVTFRCDPISEHNRLYWYRQTLGQGPEFLTYFQNEAQLEKSRLLSDRFSAERPKGSFSTLEIQRTEQGDSAMYLCASSQLWETQYFGPGTRLLVL.

This rearrangement joins TRBV13 to TRBJ2-2; 9 bases match TRBD1. Trimming at V came to 10 bases and at J to 1 base, leaving 7 bases not matched to a gene. This CDR3 has 15 amino acids. Germline V gene data show CDR1 as PRHDT and CDR2 as FYEKMQ (reference sequence). CDR3 sequence (DNA): TGTGCCACCAAGGGACAGGGATTGAACACCGGGGAGCTGTTTTTT. Translation gives CATKGQGLNTGELFF.

The CDR3, as DNA: TGTGCCAGCAGTCCTTTCCAGGCGGGAAACTATGGCTACACCTTC. Translating gives CASSPFQAGNYGYTF. This chain links TRBV28 with TRBJ1-2; D gene ambiguous. Germline V gene sequence: CDR1 MDHEN, CDR2 SYDVKM. Trimming shortened V by 5 bases and J by 2 bases, and 15 bases separated the two germline ends. The length of the CDR3 is 15 residues.

A single count supports this clone. DNA of the CDR3: TGCGCCAGCAGCCAAGATGTAGCGGGGACCTACAATGAGCAGTTCTTC. Translation gives CASSQDVAGTYNEQFF. V gene TRBV4-3 combines with J gene TRBJ2-1, with 8 bases that match TRBD2. The junction had 3 bases not matched to a gene; V was cut back by 0 bases and J by 2 bases. CDR1 and CDR2 (germline): LGHNA, YSLEER. This CDR3 is built from 16 residues.

DNA of the CDR3: TGTGCCAGCAGTGTGGTAAGGGGGTCGGGTGAGCAGTTCTTC. Encoded protein: CASSVVRGSGEQFF. The chain is built from TRBV2 and TRBJ2-1; possible D gene TRBD1, 6 bases. This CDR3 region has 14 residues. Trimming cost V 4 bases and J 9 bases, with 16 bases left between them. Germline V CDR1 and CDR2: SNHLY, FYNNEI.

The V call is TRBV14, the J call TRBJ2-7; TRBD1 matches 8 bases. From germline, CDR1 is SGHDN and CDR2 FVKESK. This CDR3 comprises 12 residues. Trimming cost V 10 bases and J 2 bases; bases outside gene matches: 4. The CDR3 loop is CATGTGPYEQYF. The CDR3, as DNA: TGTGCCACCGGGACAGGCCCCTACGAGCAGTACTTC. Combining the CDR3 with reference TRBV14 and TRBJ2-7 gives the whole variable domain EAGVTQFPSHSVIEKGQTVTLRCDPISGHDNLYWYRRVMGKEIKFLLHFVKESKQDESGMPNNRFLAERTGGTYSTLKVQPAELEDSGVYFCATGTGPYEQYFGPGTRLTVT.

The genes are TRBV5-1 and TRBJ1-2; 7 bases agree with TRBD1. V shed 3 bases and J 5 bases; nucleotides not matched to a gene: 4. Germline CDR1 is SGHRS and CDR2 is YFSETQ. This CDR3 has 13 residues. The CDR3 loop reads CASSYGQEYGYTF. CDR3 bases: TGCGCCAGCAGCTATGGACAGGAGTATGGCTACACCTTC.

The J gene is TRBJ1-3, the V gene TRBV30; D might be TRBD1 (5 bases). Trimming took off 2 bases at V and 0 bases at J, with 14 bases between the two ends. Germline V gives CDR1 GTSNPN, CDR2 SVGIG (reference sequence). The CDR3 is 16 residues long. The CDR3 region has the DNA TGTGCCTGGAGTCTCCTCCGGGGGAGCTCTGGAAACACCATATATTTT. Protein product: CAWSLLRGSSGNTIYF.

V gene TRBV4-3 combines with J gene TRBJ2-2, with 8 bases identical to TRBD2. In germline, CDR1 is LGHNA, CDR2 YSLEER. Trimming cost V 0 bases and J 4 bases; bases outside gene matches: 7. The CDR3 has 17 amino acids. The CDR3 region has the DNA TGCGCCAGCAGCCAAGATGGCGGGGGGCCCCCCACCGGGGAGCTGTTTTTT. It is translated as CASSQDGGGPPTGELFF.

V is TRBV5-1 and J is TRBJ2-1, with D hard to call. Germline V lookup: CDR1 SGHRS, CDR2 YFSETQ. Trimming pared 0 bases from V and 4 bases from J, leaving 11 bases between. The length of the CDR3 is 15 residues. DNA for the CDR3: TGCGCCAGCAGCTTGGAGCCGACGGGTTACAATGAGCAGTTCTTC. It codes for CASSLEPTGYNEQFF.

The chain is built from TRBV6-1 and TRBJ2-3; 7 positions match TRBD1. The CDR3 length is 15 residues. The trim removed 4 bases at V and 6 bases at J, leaving 10 bases unmatched. CDR1 and CDR2 (germline): MNHNS, SASEGT. CDR3 sequence: CASSGPRTGPDTQYF. The CDR3 nucleotides read TGTGCCAGCAGTGGCCCCCGGACAGGACCCGATACGCAGTATTTT.

J is TRBJ2-5 and V is TRBV19; D is ambiguous. Between the trimmed V and J ends, which lost 4 bases and 2 bases, there was a span of 11 bases. Germline V gene data show CDR1 as LNHDA and CDR2 as SQIVND (reference sequence). This CDR3 has 14 residues. DNA for the CDR3: TGTGCCAGTAGTACCCATCTCGGGCAAGAGACCCAGTACTTC. Translation: CASSTHLGQETQYF. Using reference TRBV19 and TRBJ2-5 for the parts outside the CDR3, the full variable domain is DGGITQSPKYLFRKEGQNVTLSCEQNLNHDAMYWYRQDPGQGLRLIYYSQIVNDFQKGDIAEGYSVSREKKESFPLTVTSAQKNPTAFYLCASSTHLGQETQYFGPGTRLLVL.

J is TRBJ2-5 and V is TRBV11-2; no firm D call. Germline loops: CDR1 SGHAT, CDR2 FQNNGV. The CDR3 runs 15 residues. Trimming removed 1 base from V and 2 bases from J, with 11 bases in between. CDR3 region: CASSLGGRLQETQYF. In nucleotides, the CDR3 is TGTGCCAGCAGCTTAGGAGGCCGGCTACAAGAGACCCAGTACTTC.

The chain has TRBV6-5 and TRBJ2-3; perhaps TRBD1 as D (6 bases). The CDR3 extends over 14 amino acids. The ends were cut back, 6 bases at V and 6 bases at J, with 16 bases in the middle. The germline gives CDR1 MNHEY, CDR2 SVGAGI. In DNA form, the CDR3 reads TGTGCCAGCAGCCCCAGGGGACGAGGGGATACGCAGTATTTT. Protein product: CASSPRGRGDTQYF.

The chain has TRBV18 and TRBJ2-2, with 9 bases lining up with TRBD2. Per the germline V gene, CDR1 is KGHSH and CDR2 is LQKENI. The V gene end was trimmed by 3 bases and the J gene end by 2 bases; junction bases not matched to a gene: 1. CDR3 length: 15 residues. CDR3 sequence (DNA): TGTGCCAGCTCACCGCGGGGGGGAAACACCGGGGAGCTGTTTTTT. This codes for CASSPRGGNTGELFF. Using reference TRBV18 and TRBJ2-2 for the parts outside the CDR3, the full variable domain is NAGVMQNPRHLVRRRGQEARLRCSPMKGHSHVYWYRQLPEEGLKFMVYLQKENIIDESGMPKERFSAEFPKEGPSILRIQQVVRGDSAAYFCASSPRGGNTGELFFGEGSRLTVL.

The chain couples TRBV5-4 to TRBJ2-5, with D perhaps matching TRBD1 (6 bases). Between the trimmed V and J ends, which lost 6 bases and 5 bases, there was a span of 20 bases. Germline loops: CDR1 SGHNT, CDR2 YYREEE (reference sequence). This CDR3 is 15 amino acids long. This CDR3 is CASTPTVGRGETQYF. Here the CDR3 DNA reads TGTGCCAGCACCCCCACTGTGGGCAGGGGTGAGACCCAGTACTTC.

The chain joins TRBV5-1 to TRBJ2-7; 9 bases align to TRBD1. CDR3 size: 15 residues. The germline V gene encodes CDR1 SGHRS and CDR2 YFSETQ. Germline trimming cut 0 bases from V and 6 bases from J; bases unmatched to any gene: 7. The CDR3 nucleotides are TGCGCCAGCAGCTTGGACGGGACAGGGACCTCCGAGCAGTACTTC. It is translated as CASSLDGTGTSEQYF.

The chain joins TRBV11-1 to TRBJ2-1; no reliable D call. Germline loops: CDR1 SGHAT, CDR2 FQDESV (reference sequence). There are 13 residues in the CDR3. The ends were cut back, 4 bases at V and 8 bases at J, with 12 bases in the middle. In DNA, the CDR3 is TGTGCCAGCAGCTCTTTACAGAGCCATGAGCAGTTCTTC. This sequence encodes CASSSLQSHEQFF.

The J gene is TRBJ1-4, the V gene TRBV29-1; 10 positions match TRBD1. Trimming took 6 bases from V and 8 from J; bases not matched to a gene: 9. The CDR3 is 14 amino acids. Per germline, CDR1 SQVTM and CDR2 ANQGSEA. CDR3 residues: CSVRDRGRREKLFF. The CDR3 bases are TGCAGCGTCCGGGACAGGGGAAGAAGGGAAAAACTGTTTTTT.

The chain couples TRBV2 to TRBJ1-2; D might be TRBD1 (5 bases). This CDR3 has 14 amino acids. The V and J ends lost 11 bases and 4 bases respectively, with 20 bases between them. The germline V gene has CDR1 SNHLY and CDR2 FYNNEI. CDR3 in DNA: TGTGCCGGGGCGGACGGAACAGATTCCTATGGCTACACCTTC. The encoded protein is CAGADGTDSYGYTF. The entire variable domain, with the rest obtained from reference TRBV2 and TRBJ1-2, is as follows: EPEVTQTPSHQVTQMGQEVILRCVPISNHLYFYWYRQILGQKVEFLVSFYNNEISEKSEIFDDQFSVERPDGSNFTLKIRSTKLEDSAMYFCAGADGTDSYGYTFGSGTRLTVV.